The 16 T cell receptor beta chains listed next were all sequenced from one sample in a study of control samples from healthy donors and cancer patients. Here immunoSEQ multiplex PCR was the method, and the copy in TCRdb shows in-frame clones only, minus some. The repertoire holds fewer than 95,000 clones, with around 91% as singletons. Sequencing used blood. These receptors originate from a young man in good health.

V and J are TRBV7-3 and TRBJ2-3, with no clear D. This CDR3 is built from 16 residues. CDR1 is SGHTA, CDR2 FQGTGA, per germline. V lost 2 bases and J lost 3, with 15 bases in between. Here the CDR3 reads CASSLVPTKATDTQYF. CDR3 bases: TGTGCCAGCAGCTTAGTCCCCACTAAGGCGACAGATACGCAGTATTTT.

The V gene is TRBV12-2, the J gene TRBJ2-3; the table's D call of TRBD2 was not tested on the DNA. TRBV12-2 is designated a pseudogene. The CDR3 consists of 16 residues. The CDR3 spells CASRLALDLVGDTQYF. For the CDR3, the DNA is TGTGCAAGTCGCTTAGCCCTGGATCTGGTCGGGGATACGCAGTATTTT.

CDR3 bases: TGTGCCAGCAGGGGCGCTAGCGGGGGGAGCCAAGAGACCCAGTACTTC. Translating gives CASRGASGGSQETQYF. J is TRBJ2-5 and V is TRBV5-8, with 11 bases that match TRBD2. The germline V gene has CDR1 SGHTS and CDR2 YDEGEE. The CDR3 is 16 residues long. The V and J ends lost 5 bases and 1 base, in that order; junction bases with no gene match: 7.

The CDR3 loop reads CASTPQATNNEQFF. CDR3 nucleotides: TGTGCCAGCACCCCCCAAGCGACTAACAATGAGCAGTTCTTC. V gene TRBV6-2 or TRBV6-3 combines with J gene TRBJ2-1; perhaps TRBD2 as D (5 bases). Germline CDR1 and CDR2: MNHEY and SVGEGT. V lost 7 bases and J lost 5, with 15 bases in between. The CDR3 runs to 14 residues.

V gene TRBV6-6 combines with J gene TRBJ1-5; D is possibly TRBD1 (6 bases). CDR1 MNHNY and CDR2 SVGAGI come from the germline V gene (reference sequence). This CDR3 has 17 residues. V dropped 5 bases and J dropped 0 bases, with 17 bases sitting between them. CDR3 sequence (DNA): TGTGCCAGCAGTCGGGGGGGGGCAATGTATAGCAATCAGCCCCAGCATTTT. Translation gives CASSRGGAMYSNQPQHF.

The chain combines TRBV27 with TRBJ1-1; D not certain. V was clipped by 3 bases and J by 0 bases, with 8 bases between them. Germline-derived CDR1 and CDR2 are MNHEY and SMNVEV (reference sequence). This CDR3 is 14 amino acids long. CDR3 loop: CASSFSQMNTEAFF. The CDR3 DNA sequence: TGTGCCAGCAGTTTTAGTCAGATGAACACTGAAGCTTTCTTT.

This rearrangement joins TRBV19 to TRBJ1-5, with D uncertain. The CDR3 contains 13 residues. Per germline, CDR1 LNHDA and CDR2 SQIVND (reference sequence). The germline V and J ends were trimmed by 8 bases and 0 bases, with 8 bases remaining between them. In DNA form, the CDR3 reads TGTGCCAGTGGGCCCTATAGCAATCAGCCCCAGCATTTT. It is translated as CASGPYSNQPQHF. Using reference TRBV19 and TRBJ1-5 for the parts outside the CDR3, the full variable domain is DGGITQSPKYLFRKEGQNVTLSCEQNLNHDAMYWYRQDPGQGLRLIYYSQIVNDFQKGDIAEGYSVSREKKESFPLTVTSAQKNPTAFYLCASGPYSNQPQHFGDGTRLSIL.

CDR3: CASSSWAANTGELFF. CDR3 DNA sequence: TGTGCCAGTAGTTCGTGGGCAGCGAACACCGGGGAGCTGTTTTTT. This rearrangement joins TRBV19 to TRBJ2-2; D is unclear. This CDR3 is built from 15 residues. Germline V gene data show CDR1 as LNHDA and CDR2 as SQIVND (reference sequence). V was shortened by 5 bases and J by 0 bases, with 10 bases between the two germline ends.

The chain carries TRBV6-5 and TRBJ1-1; D remains ambiguous. Per the germline V gene, CDR1 is MNHEY and CDR2 is SVGAGI. This CDR3 spans 15 amino acids. The germline V and J ends were trimmed by 2 bases and 0 bases, with 10 bases remaining between them. CDR3 amino acids: CASSYGVGMNTEAFF. In DNA, the CDR3 is TGTGCCAGCAGTTACGGGGTTGGGATGAACACTGAAGCTTTCTTT.

The rearrangement uses TRBV5-1 and TRBJ2-1; 13 positions agree with TRBD2. The germline V gene encodes CDR1 SGHRS and CDR2 YFSETQ. V lost 4 bases to trimming and J lost 3 bases; unmatched junction nucleotides: 7. The CDR3 contains 17 residues. CDR3 nucleotide sequence: TGCGCCAGCAGCACCGGGACTAGCGGGGCCTACTACAATGAGCAGTTCTTC. Its protein product is CASSTGTSGAYYNEQFF. The full variable domain, completed using reference TRBV5-1 and TRBJ2-1, is KAGVTQTPRYLIKTRGQQVTLSCSPISGHRSVSWYQQTPGQGLQFLFEYFSETQRNKGNFPGRFSGRQFSNSRSEMNVSTLELGDSALYLCASSTGTSGAYYNEQFFGPGTRLTVL.

The rearrangement links TRBV4-1 to TRBJ2-7, with D possibly matching TRBD2 (6 bases). The length of the CDR3 is 15 residues. The V and J ends lost 2 bases and 3 bases respectively, with 14 bases between them. Germline CDR1 MGHRA, CDR2 YSYEKL. The CDR3 loop is CASSQSGLPLYEQYF. The CDR3 DNA sequence: TGCGCCAGCAGCCAATCGGGACTCCCCCTCTACGAGCAGTACTTC.

This chain uses TRBV2 with TRBJ2-1; 9 bases map to TRBD1. The CDR3 totals 17 residues. Unmatched junction bases numbered 18, after V lost 7 bases and J lost 8 bases. CDR1 and CDR2 (germline): SNHLY, FYNNEI. CDR3 sequence reads: CASTPGPRDRVLDEQFF. CDR3 coding DNA: TGTGCCAGCACCCCGGGCCCCCGGGACAGGGTCTTGGATGAGCAGTTCTTC.

V and J are TRBV7-8 and TRBJ1-1, with unresolved D. Looked up from germline, CDR1 is SGHVS and CDR2 is FQNEAQ. Trimming took 2 bases from V and 0 from J, leaving 7 bases between them. The CDR3 covers 14 residues. The CDR3 DNA reads as TGTGCCAGCAGCTTAAGTAAGGTGAACACTGAAGCTTTCTTT. Its translation is CASSLSKVNTEAFF.

In its sample, this clone was seen once. The chain is built from TRBV18 and TRBJ1-4, with D possibly matching TRBD1 (6 bases). CDR3 length equals 13 residues. V was clipped by 3 bases and J by 17 bases, with 19 bases between them. From germline, CDR1 is KGHSH and CDR2 LQKENI. CDR3: CASSPGGGLSPFF. In nucleotides, the CDR3 is TGTGCCAGCTCACCCGGTGGGGGGCTCAGTCCCTTTTTT. Based on the CDR3 plus reference TRBV18 and TRBJ1-4, the full variable domain is NAGVMQNPRHLVRRRGQEARLRCSPMKGHSHVYWYRQLPEEGLKFMVYLQKENIIDESGMPKERFSAEFPKEGPSILRIQQVVRGDSAAYFCASSPGGGLSPFFGSGTQLSVL.

The genes are TRBV12-3 or TRBV12-4 and TRBJ2-1, with D uncertain. The V gene lost 2 bases and the J gene lost 6 bases, with 8 bases spanning the gap. The CDR3 spans 13 residues. CDR3 DNA sequence: TGTGCCAGCAGTTTACCGGGCGCCAATGAGCAGTTCTTC. Translation: CASSLPGANEQFF.

J is TRBJ1-5 and V is TRBV19; D is uncertain. Germline loops: CDR1 LNHDA, CDR2 SQIVND (reference sequence). CDR3 length: 12 amino acids. The germline V and J ends were trimmed by 10 bases and 7 bases, with 14 bases remaining between them. The CDR3 DNA is TGTGCCACCGCCGAGGGATACCAGCCCCAGCATTTT. Its protein product is CATAEGYQPQHF.